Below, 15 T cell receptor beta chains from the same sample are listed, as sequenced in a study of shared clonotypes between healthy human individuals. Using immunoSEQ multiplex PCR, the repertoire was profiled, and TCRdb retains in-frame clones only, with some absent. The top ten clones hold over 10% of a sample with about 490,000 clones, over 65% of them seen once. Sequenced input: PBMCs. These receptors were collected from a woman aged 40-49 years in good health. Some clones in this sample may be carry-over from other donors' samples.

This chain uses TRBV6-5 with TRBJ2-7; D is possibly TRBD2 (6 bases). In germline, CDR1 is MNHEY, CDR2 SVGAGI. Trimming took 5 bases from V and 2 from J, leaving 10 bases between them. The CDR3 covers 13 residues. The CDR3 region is CASSPRRAYEQYF. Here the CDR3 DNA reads TGTGCCAGCAGTCCCAGGAGGGCCTACGAGCAGTACTTC.

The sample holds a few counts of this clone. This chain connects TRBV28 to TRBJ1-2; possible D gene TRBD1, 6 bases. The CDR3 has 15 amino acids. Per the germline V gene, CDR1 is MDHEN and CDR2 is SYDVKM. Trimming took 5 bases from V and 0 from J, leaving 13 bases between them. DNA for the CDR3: TGTGCCAGCAGTCTAACAGGGTTAACTAACTATGGCTACACCTTC. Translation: CASSLTGLTNYGYTF.

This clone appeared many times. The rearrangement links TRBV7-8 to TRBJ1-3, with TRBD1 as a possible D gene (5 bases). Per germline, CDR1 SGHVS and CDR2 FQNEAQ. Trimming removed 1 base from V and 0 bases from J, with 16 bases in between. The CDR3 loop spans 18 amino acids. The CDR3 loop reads CASSLGYVRDISGNTIYF. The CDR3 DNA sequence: TGTGCCAGCAGCTTAGGTTACGTCAGGGATATCTCTGGAAACACCATATATTTT. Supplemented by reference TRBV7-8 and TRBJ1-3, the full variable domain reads GAGVSQSPRYKVAKRGQDVALRCDPISGHVSLFWYQQALGQGPEFLTYFQNEAQLDKSGLPSDRFFAERPEGSVSTLKIQRTQQEDSAVYLCASSLGYVRDISGNTIYFGEGSWLTVV.

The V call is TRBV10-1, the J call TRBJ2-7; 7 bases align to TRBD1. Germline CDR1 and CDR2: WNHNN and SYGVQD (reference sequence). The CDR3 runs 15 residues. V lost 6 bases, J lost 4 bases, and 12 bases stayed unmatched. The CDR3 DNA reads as TGCGCCAGCAGGGGTGACAGGGCACCATTTTACGAGCAGTACTTC. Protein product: CASRGDRAPFYEQYF.

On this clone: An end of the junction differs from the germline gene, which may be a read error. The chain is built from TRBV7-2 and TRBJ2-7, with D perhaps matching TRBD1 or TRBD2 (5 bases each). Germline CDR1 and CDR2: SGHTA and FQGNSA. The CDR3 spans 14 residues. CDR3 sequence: CASSLEGFAGTGNF. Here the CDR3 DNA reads TGTGCCAGCAGCTTAGAAGGTTTCGCAGGGACCGGCAACTTC. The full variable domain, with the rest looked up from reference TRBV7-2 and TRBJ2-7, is GAGVSQSPSNKVTEKGKDVELRCDPISGHTALYWYRQSLGQGLEFLIYFQGNSAPDKSGLPSDRFSAERTGGSVSTLTIQRTQQEDSAVYLCASSLEGFAGTGNFGPGTRLTVT.

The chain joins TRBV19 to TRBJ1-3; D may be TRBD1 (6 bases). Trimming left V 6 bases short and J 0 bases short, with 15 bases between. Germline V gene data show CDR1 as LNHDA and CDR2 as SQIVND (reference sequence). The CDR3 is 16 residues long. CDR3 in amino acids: CASSRDRDNSGNTIYF. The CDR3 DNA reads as TGTGCCAGTAGCCGTGACCGGGACAACTCTGGAAACACCATATATTTT.

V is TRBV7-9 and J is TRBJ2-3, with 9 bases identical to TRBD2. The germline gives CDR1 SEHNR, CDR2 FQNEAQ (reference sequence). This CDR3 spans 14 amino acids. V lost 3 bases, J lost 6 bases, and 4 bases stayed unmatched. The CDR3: CASSFGGRADTQYF. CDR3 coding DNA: TGTGCCAGCAGCTTTGGCGGGAGGGCTGATACGCAGTATTTT.

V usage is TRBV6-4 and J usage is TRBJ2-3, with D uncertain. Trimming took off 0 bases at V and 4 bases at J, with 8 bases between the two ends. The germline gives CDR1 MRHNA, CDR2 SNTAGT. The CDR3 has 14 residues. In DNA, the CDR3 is TGTGCCAGCAGTGACTCGTGGAGAGCAGATACGCAGTATTTT. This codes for CASSDSWRADTQYF.

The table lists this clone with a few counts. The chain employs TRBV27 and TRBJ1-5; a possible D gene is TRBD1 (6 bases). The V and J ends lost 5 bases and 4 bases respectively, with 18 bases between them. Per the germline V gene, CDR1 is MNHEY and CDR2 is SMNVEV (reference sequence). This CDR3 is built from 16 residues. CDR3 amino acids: CASSPQQGLPNQPQHF. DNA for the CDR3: TGTGCCAGCAGTCCACAACAGGGACTCCCTAATCAGCCCCAGCATTTT.

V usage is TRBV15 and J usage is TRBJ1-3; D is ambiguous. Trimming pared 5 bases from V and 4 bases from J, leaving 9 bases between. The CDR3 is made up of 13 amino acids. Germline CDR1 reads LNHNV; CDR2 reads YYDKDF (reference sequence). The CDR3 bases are TGTGCCACCAGCCCATGGCTCGGAAACACCATATATTTT. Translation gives CATSPWLGNTIYF.

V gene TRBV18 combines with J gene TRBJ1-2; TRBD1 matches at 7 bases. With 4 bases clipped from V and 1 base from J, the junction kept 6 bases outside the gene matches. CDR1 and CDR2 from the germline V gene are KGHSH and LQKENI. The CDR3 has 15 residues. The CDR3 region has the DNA TGTGCCAGCTCACAGGAGGGGGCCCTTAACTATGGCTACACCTTC. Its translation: CASSQEGALNYGYTF.

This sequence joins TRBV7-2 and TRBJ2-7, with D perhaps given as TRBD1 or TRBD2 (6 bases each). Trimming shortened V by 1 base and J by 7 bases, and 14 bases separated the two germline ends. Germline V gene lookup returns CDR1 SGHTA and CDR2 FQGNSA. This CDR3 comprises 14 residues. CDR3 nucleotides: TGTGCCAGCAGCTTAGAGGTTGGGGGGCGGGAGCAGTACTTC. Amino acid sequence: CASSLEVGGREQYF.

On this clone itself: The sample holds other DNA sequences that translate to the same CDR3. The CDR3 bases are TGTGCCAGCAGCGCGACTAGCGGCAGCACAGATACGCAGTATTTT. This translates into CASSATSGSTDTQYF. V and J are TRBV9 and TRBJ2-3, with 9 bases that match TRBD2. The V and J ends lost 3 bases and 0 bases, in that order; junction bases with no gene match: 2. CDR1 is SGDLS, CDR2 YYNGEE, per germline. This CDR3 has 15 residues.

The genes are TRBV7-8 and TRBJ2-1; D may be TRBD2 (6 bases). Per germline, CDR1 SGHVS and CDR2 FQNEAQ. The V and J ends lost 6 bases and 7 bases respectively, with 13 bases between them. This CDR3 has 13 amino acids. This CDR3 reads CASRLAWGNEQFF. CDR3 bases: TGTGCCAGCAGGCTAGCGTGGGGGAATGAGCAGTTCTTC.

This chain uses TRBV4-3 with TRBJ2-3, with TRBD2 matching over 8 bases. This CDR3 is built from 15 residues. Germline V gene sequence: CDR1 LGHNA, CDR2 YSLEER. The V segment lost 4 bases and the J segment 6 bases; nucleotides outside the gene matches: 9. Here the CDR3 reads CASSPSGSLGDTQYF. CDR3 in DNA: TGCGCCAGCAGCCCGAGCGGGAGTCTTGGGGATACGCAGTATTTT.